The entry below gives a single TCR beta chain sequence along with its context. Its target is not known. This record belongs to a study of PD-1 blockade in classical Hodgkin lymphoma. Study information: On a schedule of every 2 weeks, patients received nivolumab 3 mg/kg intravenously.

General study findings and limits: Diversity similar to that of newly diagnosed patients was seen at baseline in complete responders. Diminished baseline TCR diversity has been reported in newly diagnosed patients relative to healthy donors. At C4D1, TCR diversity had climbed significantly for CD4+ cells, though not for CD8+ cells.

Only in-frame clones appear in the TCRdb table, and some are missing; sequencing was by immunoSEQ multiplex PCR. The data show about 24,000 clones, with about 70% seen just once and under 25% held by the top ten. In germline, CDR1 is SNHLY, CDR2 FYNNEI. CDR3 length: 15 residues. V was pared by 6 bases and J by 4 bases, with 6 bases of the junction left unmatched. As for time point: cycle 4 day 1 (C4D1), after five to seven weeks of nivolumab. Every patient experienced relapse after autologous stem cell transplantation, and brentuximab vedotin exposure varied. The source material was peripheral blood mononuclear cells (PBMCs), sampled before the fourth cycle of nivolumab. The rearrangement links TRBV2 to TRBJ2-2; 9 nucleotides agree with TRBD1. This receptor was taken from a human donor with classical Hodgkin lymphoma. DNA of the CDR3: TGTGCCAGCAGCGGGGACAGGGTGAGCACCGGGGAGCTGTTTTTT. It codes for CASSGDRVSTGELFF.